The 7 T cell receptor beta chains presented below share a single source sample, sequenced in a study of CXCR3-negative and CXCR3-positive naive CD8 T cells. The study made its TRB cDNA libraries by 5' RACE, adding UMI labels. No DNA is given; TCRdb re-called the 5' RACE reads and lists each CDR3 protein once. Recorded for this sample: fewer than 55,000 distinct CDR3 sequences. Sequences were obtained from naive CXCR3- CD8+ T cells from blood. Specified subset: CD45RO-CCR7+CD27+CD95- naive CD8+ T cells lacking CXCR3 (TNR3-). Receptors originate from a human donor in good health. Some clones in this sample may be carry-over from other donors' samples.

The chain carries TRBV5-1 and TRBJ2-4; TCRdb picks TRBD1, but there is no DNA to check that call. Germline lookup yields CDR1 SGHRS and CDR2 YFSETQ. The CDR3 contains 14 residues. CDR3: CASSLGDSPNIQYF.

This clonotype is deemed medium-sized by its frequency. The CDR3 sequence: CASSLDENEQFF. The chain has TRBV7-8 and TRBJ2-1. CDR3 length: 12 residues. Per germline, CDR1 SGHVS and CDR2 FQNEAQ.

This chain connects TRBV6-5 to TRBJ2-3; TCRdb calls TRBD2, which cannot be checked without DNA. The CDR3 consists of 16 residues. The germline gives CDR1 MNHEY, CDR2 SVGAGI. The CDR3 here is CASSLSGGALTDTQYF.

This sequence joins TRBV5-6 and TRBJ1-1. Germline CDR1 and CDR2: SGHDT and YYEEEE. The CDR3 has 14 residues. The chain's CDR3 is CASSFSGTSTEAFF. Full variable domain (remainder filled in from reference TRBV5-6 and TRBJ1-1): DAGVTQSPTHLIKTRGQQVTLRCSPKSGHDTVSWYQQALGQGPQFIFQYYEEEERQRGNFPDRFSGHQFPNYSSELNVNALLLGDSALYLCASSFSGTSTEAFFGQGTRLTVV.

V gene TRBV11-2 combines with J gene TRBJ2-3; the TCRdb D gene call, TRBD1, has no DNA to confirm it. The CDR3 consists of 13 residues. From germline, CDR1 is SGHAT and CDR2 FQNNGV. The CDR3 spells CASSSLRADTQYF.

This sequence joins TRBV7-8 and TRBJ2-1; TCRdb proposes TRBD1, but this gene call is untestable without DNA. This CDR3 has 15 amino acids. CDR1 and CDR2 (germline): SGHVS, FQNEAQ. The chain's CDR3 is CASSQGSSTYNEQFF.

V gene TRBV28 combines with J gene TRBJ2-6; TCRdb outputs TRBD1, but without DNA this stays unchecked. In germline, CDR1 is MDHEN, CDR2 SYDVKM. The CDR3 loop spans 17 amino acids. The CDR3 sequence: CASSLYGTGSGANVLTF. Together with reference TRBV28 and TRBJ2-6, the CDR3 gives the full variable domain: DVKVTQSSRYLVKRTGEKVFLECVQDMDHENMFWYRQDPGLGLRLIYFSYDVKMKEKGDIPEGYSVSREKKERFSLILESASTNQTSMYLCASSLYGTGSGANVLTFGAGSRLTVL.